This passage covers 12 T cell receptor beta chains from one sample sequenced in a study of blood T cell repertoires in COVID-19. The table came from immunoSEQ multiplex PCR; TCRdb's copy has only in-frame clones and leaves some out. The sample lists 250,000 or so clones, about 82% seen once, with 6% to 7% in the top ten. Sequencing was performed on peripheral blood. All receptors come from a woman aged 55-70 years with active or convalescent COVID-19.

This clone was observed a few times. This sequence joins TRBV6-1 and TRBJ1-2; 10 bases agree with TRBD1. V lost 4 bases, J lost 1 base, and 6 bases stayed unmatched. Germline V gene sequence: CDR1 MNHNS, CDR2 SASEGT. The CDR3 totals 16 residues. Here the CDR3 reads CASSALGQGVNYGYTF. CDR3 sequence (DNA): TGTGCCAGCAGTGCCCTCGGACAGGGGGTTAACTATGGCTACACCTTC.

V is TRBV27 and J is TRBJ2-1; 11 bases fit TRBD2. The J segment lost 5 bases and the V segment lost 5 bases, leaving 5 bases of the junction unmatched. This CDR3 is 15 amino acids long. Germline V CDR1 and CDR2: MNHEY, SMNVEV (reference sequence). The CDR3 DNA sequence: TGTGCCAGCAGTCTCGGGACTAGCGGACACAATGAGCAGTTCTTC. Its translation: CASSLGTSGHNEQFF.

The V gene is TRBV4-2, the J gene TRBJ2-1, with D possibly being TRBD2 (7 bases). V lost 0 bases and J 10 bases, leaving 16 bases between the germline ends. Germline CDR1 is LGHNA and CDR2 is YNFKEQ. This CDR3 has 15 residues. The chain's CDR3 is CASSQDRGRGGEQFF. The CDR3 DNA is TGTGCCAGCAGCCAAGATCGGGGGCGGGGAGGGGAGCAGTTCTTC.

The rearrangement joins TRBV29-1 to TRBJ1-2, with D tentatively TRBD1 (6 bases). CDR1 is SQVTM, CDR2 ANQGSEA, per germline. Trimming cost V 6 bases and J 0 bases, with 11 bases left between them. The CDR3 contains 13 residues. The CDR3 DNA is TGCAGCGTAGACAGGACCTCTAACTATGGCTACACCTTC. As protein: CSVDRTSNYGYTF. The complete variable domain, with remaining parts taken from reference TRBV29-1 and TRBJ1-2, reads SAVISQKPSRDICQRGTSLTIQCQVDSQVTMMFWYRQQPGQSLTLIATANQGSEATYESGFVIDKFPISRPNLTFSTLTVSNMSPEDSSIYLCSVDRTSNYGYTFGSGTRLTVV.

This sequence joins TRBV4-1 and TRBJ2-3, with D tentatively TRBD2 (5 bases). The CDR3 runs 16 residues. The V end lost 4 bases, the J end lost 1 base, and 15 bases lay between the germline ends. Germline values: CDR1 MGHRA, CDR2 YSYEKL. CDR3 amino acids: CASSPGLYGGTDTQYF. CDR3 sequence (DNA): TGCGCCAGCAGCCCTGGACTCTACGGGGGCACAGATACGCAGTATTTT.

V and J are TRBV9 and TRBJ2-1; 9 nucleotides line up with TRBD2. V dropped 0 bases and J dropped 4; count of bases not matched to a gene: 5. Germline V gene sequence: CDR1 SGDLS, CDR2 YYNGEE. The CDR3 sequence is 16 residues long. The CDR3 sequence: CASSVAGTSSYNEQFF. CDR3 in DNA: TGTGCCAGCAGCGTAGCTGGGACTAGCTCGTACAATGAGCAGTTCTTC. The full variable domain, with the rest looked up from reference TRBV9 and TRBJ2-1, is DSGVTQTPKHLITATGQRVTLRCSPRSGDLSVYWYQQSLDQGLQFLIQYYNGEERAKGNILERFSAQQFPDLHSELNLSSLELGDSALYFCASSVAGTSSYNEQFFGPGTRLTVL.

The chain is built from TRBV30 and TRBJ2-7, with D uncertain. Germline-derived CDR1 and CDR2 are GTSNPN and SVGIG (reference sequence). Trimming pared 8 bases from V and 4 bases from J, leaving 21 bases between. The CDR3 runs to 14 residues. CDR3 bases: TGTGCCCGTGGTCCGTCGGCAGGCCTTTACGAGCAGTACTTC. The encoded protein is CARGPSAGLYEQYF. The whole variable domain, remainder taken from reference TRBV30 and TRBJ2-7, is SQTIHQWPATLVQPVGSPLSLECTVEGTSNPNLYWYRQAAGRGLQLLFYSVGIGQISSEVPQNLSASRPQDRQFILSSKKLLLSDSGFYLCARGPSAGLYEQYFGPGTRLTVT.

This clone was found a few times. This rearrangement joins TRBV28 to TRBJ1-3, with D unresolved. Looked up from germline, CDR1 is MDHEN and CDR2 is SYDVKM. V was shortened by 3 bases and J by 4 bases, with 13 bases between the two germline ends. There are 15 residues in the CDR3. CDR3 protein: CASSFGKLTGNTIYF. The CDR3 region has the DNA TGTGCCAGCAGTTTCGGAAAACTAACAGGAAACACCATATATTTT. Based on the CDR3 plus reference TRBV28 and TRBJ1-3, the full variable domain is DVKVTQSSRYLVKRTGEKVFLECVQDMDHENMFWYRQDPGLGLRLIYFSYDVKMKEKGDIPEGYSVSREKKERFSLILESASTNQTSMYLCASSFGKLTGNTIYFGEGSWLTVV.

The V gene is TRBV27, the J gene TRBJ1-4, with 8 bases identical to TRBD1. CDR1 is MNHEY, CDR2 SMNVEV, per germline (reference sequence). Trimming at V came to 4 bases and at J to 10 bases, leaving 17 bases not matched to a gene. This CDR3 spans 17 amino acids. The CDR3 DNA reads as TGTGCCAGCAGTTCCTACGGACAGGGAGTTGAGGAAGGAAAACTGTTTTTT. It encodes CASSSYGQGVEEGKLFF.

J is TRBJ2-7 and V is TRBV6-4; TRBD2 matches at 10 bases. The J segment lost 2 bases and the V segment lost 5 bases, leaving 6 bases of the junction unmatched. This CDR3 region has 15 residues. CDR1 and CDR2 (germline): MRHNA, SNTAGT. The CDR3 region has the DNA TGTGCCAGCAGTACCCTAGCGGGAGACACCTACGAGCAGTACTTC. This encodes CASSTLAGDTYEQYF.

The chain links TRBV7-3 to TRBJ2-3; D uncertain. The CDR3 spans 16 residues. Germline V gives CDR1 SGHTA, CDR2 FQGTGA. The germline V and J ends were trimmed by 0 bases and 0 bases, with 10 bases remaining between them. The CDR3 DNA sequence: TGTGCCAGCAGCTTAACGGCCGCCCTGAGCACAGATACGCAGTATTTT. This gives the protein CASSLTAALSTDTQYF. Full variable domain (remainder filled in from reference TRBV7-3 and TRBJ2-3): GAGVSQTPSNKVTEKGKYVELRCDPISGHTALYWYRQSLGQGPEFLIYFQGTGAADDSGLPNDRFFAVRPEGSVSTLKIQRTERGDSAVYLCASSLTAALSTDTQYFGPGTRLTVL.

The V and J genes are TRBV5-8 and TRBJ2-7; the D is unclear. CDR3 length: 12 amino acids. V gave up 0 bases and J gave up 5 bases, with 6 bases separating them. Germline V lookup: CDR1 SGHTS, CDR2 YDEGEE. The CDR3 region has the DNA TGTGCCAGCAGCTTGGTCAGGAACGAGCAGTACGTC. Translation: CASSLVRNEQYV.